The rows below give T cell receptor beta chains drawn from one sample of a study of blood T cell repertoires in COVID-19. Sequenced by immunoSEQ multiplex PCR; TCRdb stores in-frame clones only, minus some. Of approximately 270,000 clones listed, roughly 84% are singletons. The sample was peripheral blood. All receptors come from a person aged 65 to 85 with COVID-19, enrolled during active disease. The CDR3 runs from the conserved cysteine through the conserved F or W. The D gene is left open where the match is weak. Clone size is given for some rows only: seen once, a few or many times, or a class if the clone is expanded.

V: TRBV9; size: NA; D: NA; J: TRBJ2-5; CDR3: CASSAWGGTAETQYF; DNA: TGTGCCAGCAGCGCCTGGGGAGGTACGGCGGAGACCCAGTACTTC
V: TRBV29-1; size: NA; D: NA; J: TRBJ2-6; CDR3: CSVGQGGAGANVLTF; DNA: TGCAGCGTTGGTCAGGGCGGCGCCGGGGCCAACGTCCTGACTTTC
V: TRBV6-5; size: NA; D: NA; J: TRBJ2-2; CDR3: CASARGTGELFF; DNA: TGTGCCAGCGCAAGGGGGACCGGGGAGCTGTTTTTT
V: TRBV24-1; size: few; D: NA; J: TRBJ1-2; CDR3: CATSDLQRSGYTF; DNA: TGTGCCACCAGTGATCTCCAAAGGAGTGGCTACACCTTC
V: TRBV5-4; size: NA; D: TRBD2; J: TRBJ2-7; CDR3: CASSFPGAYGTIEQYF; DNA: TGTGCCAGCAGCTTCCCCGGGGCTTATGGGACTATCGAGCAGTACTTC
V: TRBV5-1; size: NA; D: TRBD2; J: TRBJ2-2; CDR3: CASRDPGLAGPGELFF; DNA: TGCGCCAGCAGGGATCCGGGACTAGCGGGTCCCGGGGAGCTGTTTTTT
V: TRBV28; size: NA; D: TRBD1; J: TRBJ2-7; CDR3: CASSSRGQGAYEQYF; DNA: TGTGCCAGCAGCTCTAGAGGACAGGGGGCTTACGAGCAGTACTTC
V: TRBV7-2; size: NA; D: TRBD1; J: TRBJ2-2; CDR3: CASSFNRGTGELFF; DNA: TGTGCCAGCAGCTTCAACAGGGGGACCGGGGAGCTGTTTTTT
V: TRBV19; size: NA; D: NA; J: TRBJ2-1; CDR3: CATLAEGYNEQFF; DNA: TGTGCCACCTTAGCGGAGGGCTACAATGAGCAGTTCTTC
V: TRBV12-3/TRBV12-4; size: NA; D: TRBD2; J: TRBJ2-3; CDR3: CASRRTSEDTQYF; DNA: TGTGCCAGCAGAAGGACTAGCGAAGATACGCAGTATTTT
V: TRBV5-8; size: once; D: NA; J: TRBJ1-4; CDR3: CASTPFRVGNEKLFF; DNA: TGTGCCAGCACCCCATTCAGGGTTGGTAATGAAAAACTGTTTTTT
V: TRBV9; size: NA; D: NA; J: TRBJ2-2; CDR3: CASSVGARFNTGELFF; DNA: TGTGCCAGCAGCGTAGGAGCTAGGTTTAACACCGGGGAGCTGTTTTTT
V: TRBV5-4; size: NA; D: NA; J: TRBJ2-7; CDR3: CASSSGFGLKSYEQYF; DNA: TGTGCCAGCAGCTCCGGCTTTGGACTTAAGTCCTACGAGCAGTACTTC
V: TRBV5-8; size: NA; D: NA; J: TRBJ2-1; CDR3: CASSSGNSYNEQFF; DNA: TGTGCCAGCAGCAGCGGCAACTCCTACAATGAGCAGTTCTTC
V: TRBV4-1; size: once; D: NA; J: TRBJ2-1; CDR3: CASSPGLTSYNEQFF; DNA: TGCGCCAGCAGCCCAGGACTGACCTCCTACAATGAGCAGTTCTTC
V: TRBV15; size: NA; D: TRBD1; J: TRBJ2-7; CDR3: CATSSFGQVTYEQYF; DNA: TGTGCCACCAGCAGCTTCGGACAGGTGACCTACGAGCAGTACTTC
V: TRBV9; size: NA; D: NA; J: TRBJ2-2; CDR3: CASSVAGIVGELFF; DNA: TGTGCCAGCAGCGTAGCGGGGATCGTTGGGGAGCTGTTTTTT
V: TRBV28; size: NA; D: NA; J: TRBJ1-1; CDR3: CASRPAYGTEAFF; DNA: TGTGCCAGCAGACCCGCATACGGGACTGAAGCTTTCTTT
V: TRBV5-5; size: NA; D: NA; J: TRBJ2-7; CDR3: CASSLAGVSSYEQYF; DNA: TGTGCCAGCAGCTTGGCAGGGGTTAGCTCCTACGAGCAGTACTTC
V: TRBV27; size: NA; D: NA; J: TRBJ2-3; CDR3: CAVRLGLHTDTQYF; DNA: TGTGCCGTACGCCTCGGACTACACACAGATACGCAGTATTTT
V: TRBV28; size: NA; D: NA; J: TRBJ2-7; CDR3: CASSGQTGIVYEQYF; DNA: TGTGCCAGCAGTGGACAAACAGGGATAGTCTACGAGCAGTACTTC
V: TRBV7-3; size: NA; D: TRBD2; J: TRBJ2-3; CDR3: CASSPRGDPGDTQYF; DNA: TGTGCCAGCAGCCCCCGGGGGGATCCCGGAGATACGCAGTATTTT
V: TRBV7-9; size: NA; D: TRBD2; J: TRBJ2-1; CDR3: CASSPHRVAGAYNEQFF; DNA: TGTGCCAGCAGCCCCCACCGGGTAGCGGGGGCCTACAATGAGCAGTTCTTC
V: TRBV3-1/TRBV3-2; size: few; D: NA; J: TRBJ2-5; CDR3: CASSPTGETQYF; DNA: TGTGCCAGCAGCCCAACGGGGGAGACCCAGTACTTC
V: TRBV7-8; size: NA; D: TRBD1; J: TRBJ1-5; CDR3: CASSARTGKNQPQHF; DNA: TGTGCCAGCAGCGCCAGGACAGGGAAGAATCAGCCCCAGCATTTT
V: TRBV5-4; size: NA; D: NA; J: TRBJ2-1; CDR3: CARTGGPHGEQFF; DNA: TGTGCCAGGACGGGGGGCCCCCATGGTGAGCAGTTCTTC
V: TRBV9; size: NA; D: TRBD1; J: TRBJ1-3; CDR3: CASSVDRDYRNTIYF; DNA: TGTGCCAGCAGCGTGGACAGGGATTATAGAAACACCATATATTTT
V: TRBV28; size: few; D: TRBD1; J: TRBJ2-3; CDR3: CASSPRTGADTQYF; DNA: TGTGCCAGCAGTCCTCGGACAGGGGCTGATACGCAGTATTTT
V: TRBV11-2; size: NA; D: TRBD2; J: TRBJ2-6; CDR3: CASSLGLGGRRAGANVLTF; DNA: TGTGCCAGCAGCTTGGGGTTGGGCGGGAGAAGGGCTGGGGCCAACGTCCTGACTTTC
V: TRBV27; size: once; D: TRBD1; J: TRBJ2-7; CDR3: CASSFRGTGGYEQYF; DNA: TGTGCCAGCAGTTTCCGCGGGACAGGGGGCTACGAGCAGTACTTC
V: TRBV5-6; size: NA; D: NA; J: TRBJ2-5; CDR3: CASSWGVQETQYF; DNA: TGTGCCAGCAGCTGGGGGGTCCAAGAGACCCAGTACTTC
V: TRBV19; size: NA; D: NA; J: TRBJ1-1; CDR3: CASKWGDTEAFF; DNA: TGTGCCAGTAAGTGGGGGGACACTGAAGCTTTCTTT
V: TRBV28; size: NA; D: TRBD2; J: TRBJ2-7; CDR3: CASRLAGWSRNEQYF; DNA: TGTGCCAGCAGACTAGCGGGCTGGAGTAGGAACGAGCAGTACTTC
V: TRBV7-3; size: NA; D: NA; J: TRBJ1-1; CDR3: CASSSQGGITEAFF; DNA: TGTGCCAGCAGCTCACAGGGTGGTATCACTGAAGCTTTCTTT
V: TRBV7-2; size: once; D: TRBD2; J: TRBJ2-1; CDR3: CASSSLAGGPHEQFF; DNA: TGTGCCAGCAGCTCCTTAGCGGGGGGGCCGCATGAGCAGTTCTTC
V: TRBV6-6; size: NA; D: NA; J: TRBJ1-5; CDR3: CASSSTGGQPQHF; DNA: TGTGCCAGCAGTTCCACAGGTGGACAGCCCCAGCATTTT